Below are 28 T cell receptor beta chains sequenced from a single sample in a study of blood T cells in healthy people across ages. Then a second PCR, running about 6 to 11 cycles, was carried out with a sample-barcoded 5' primer and a J-beta primer mix. TCRdb analysed the 5' RACE reads with MiXCR anew, one entry per CDR3 protein. The data contain 800,000 to 900,000 distinct CDR3 sequences, 62% of them seen just once; the ten biggest clones take up 25% to 35%. The sample was blood. The receptor source for this set is a young man in good health.

A few counts support this clonotype. CDR3: CASSSLAGGPNEQFF. The CDR3, as DNA: TGTGCCAGCAGCTCACTAGCGGGGGGACCTAATGAGCAGTTCTTC. This sequence joins TRBV7-2 and TRBJ2-1; 12 positions match TRBD2. Germline V CDR1 and CDR2: SGHTA, FQGNSA. The CDR3 has 15 residues. V shed 4 bases and J 7 bases; nucleotides not matched to a gene: 5.

The sample holds a few counts of this clonotype. The rearrangement links TRBV3-1 to TRBJ2-5; 12 nucleotides agree with TRBD1. Matching the DNA end better, TRBJ2-7 makes the J call doubtful. The CDR3 sequence is 18 residues long. The germline CDR1 and CDR2 sequences are LGHDT and YNNKEL (reference sequence). Written as DNA, the CDR3 is TGTGCCAGCAGCCCTGGGACAGGGGGCCAGTATCGCATCTACGAGCAGTACTTC. This sequence encodes CASSPGTGGQYRIYEQYF.

The V and J genes are TRBV4-3 and TRBJ2-1; the D gene is possibly TRBD2 (7 bases). Germline V gene lookup returns CDR1 LGHNA and CDR2 YSLEER. The CDR3 consists of 17 residues. Trimming cost V 1 base and J 4 bases, with 17 bases left between them. The CDR3 bases are TGCGCCAGCAGCCAAGTTGTGGGGGGGGGCTTTTACAATGAGCAGTTCTTC. It translates to CASSQVVGGGFYNEQFF.

Ten or more counts support this clonotype. The chain uses TRBV6-6 and TRBJ2-1; 9 bases are a match to TRBD2. J was trimmed by 15 bases and V by 8 bases; bases with no gene match: 17. The CDR3 sequence is 14 residues long. The germline gives CDR1 MNHNY, CDR2 SVGAGI (reference sequence). CDR3 in DNA: TGTGCCAGCGTTTTAGGAGCGGGGGGCTGGAGTGCGTTCTTC. This sequence encodes CASVLGAGGWSAFF.

The V call is TRBV7-2, the J call TRBJ2-5; 9 bases match TRBD2. The CDR3 is 14 amino acids. Trimming took 4 bases from V and 4 from J; bases not matched to a gene: 4. The germline gives CDR1 SGHTA, CDR2 FQGNSA. CDR3 sequence (DNA): TGTGCCAGCAGCTCGGGACTAGCCCTAGAGACCCAGTACTTC. Translated: CASSSGLALETQYF.

The chain is built from TRBV13 and TRBJ2-1, with D perhaps TRBD2 (6 bases). CDR3 size: 18 residues. Germline loops: CDR1 PRHDT, CDR2 FYEKMQ (reference sequence). V was cut by 5 bases and J by 0 bases, with 20 bases left in between. CDR3 nucleotides: TGTGCCAGCAGCGGTCCTAGCGCCATCGATAGCTCCTACAATGAGCAGTTCTTC. The encoded protein is CASSGPSAIDSSYNEQFF.

This clonotype was picked up a small number of times. V and J are TRBV29-1 and TRBJ2-5; 13 bases line up with TRBD2. The CDR3 covers 12 residues. With 7 bases clipped from V and 11 bases from J, the junction kept 7 bases outside the gene matches. CDR1 and CDR2 (germline): SQVTM, ANQGSEA. In DNA form, the CDR3 reads TGCAGCGCCCGGACTAGCGGGGGAGAGCAGTACTTC. Translated, it gives CSARTSGGEQYF.

The chain recombines TRBV27 with TRBJ2-3; no reliable D call. CDR3 length equals 15 residues. Germline lookup yields CDR1 MNHEY and CDR2 SMNVEV (reference sequence). V was shortened by 3 bases and J by 2 bases, with 12 bases between the two germline ends. As DNA, the CDR3 is TGTGCCAGCAGTTTTGGGCTTGCTCTCACAGATACGCAGTATTTT. Amino acids: CASSFGLALTDTQYF.

The gene calls are TRBV9 and TRBJ2-7, with 10 nucleotides matching TRBD2. The CDR3 sequence is 16 residues long. CDR1 and CDR2 from the germline V gene are SGDLS and YYNGEE. V lost 0 bases and J lost 5; bases outside the gene matches: 8. The CDR3 reads CASSVVGSGGIHEQYF. The DNA for the CDR3 is TGTGCCAGCAGCGTAGTAGGTAGCGGGGGGATCCACGAGCAGTACTTC.

V and J are TRBV6-5 and TRBJ1-1; tentatively, D is TRBD1 (6 bases). The V gene's germline CDR1 is MNHEY and CDR2 SVGAGI. This CDR3 has 12 residues. Trimming cost V 10 bases and J 1 base, with 10 bases left between them. CDR3 amino acids: CATSGANTEAFF. Written as DNA, the CDR3 is TGTGCCACTTCAGGGGCGAACACTGAAGCTTTCTTT.

This clonotype was seen only a few times. This sequence joins TRBV18 and TRBJ1-4; possibly TRBD1 for D (5 bases). The CDR3 sequence is 13 residues long. Germline lookup yields CDR1 KGHSH and CDR2 LQKENI. Trimming shortened V by 2 bases and J by 5 bases, and 6 bases separated the two germline ends. This CDR3 reads CASSPGANEKLFF. CDR3 nucleotide sequence: TGTGCCAGCTCACCAGGGGCGAATGAAAAACTGTTTTTT.

This clonotype was picked up many times. The chain couples TRBV27 to TRBJ2-1, with D possibly being TRBD1 or TRBD2 (6 bases each). Germline CDR1 is MNHEY and CDR2 is SMNVEV (reference sequence). Trimming pared 7 bases from V and 3 bases from J, leaving 13 bases between. The CDR3 loop spans 14 amino acids. The CDR3 protein is CASTTGRRYNEQFF. The CDR3 nucleotides read TGTGCCAGCACTACAGGGAGGCGCTACAATGAGCAGTTCTTC.

J is TRBJ2-2 and V is TRBV7-9; D may be TRBD1 or TRBD2 (5 bases each). Germline V gene lookup returns CDR1 SEHNR and CDR2 FQNEAQ (reference sequence). V lost 1 base to trimming and J lost 1 base, with 13 bases between them. The CDR3 runs to 17 residues. CDR3 loop: CASSLVSGPLNTGELFF. The CDR3 region has the DNA TGTGCCAGCAGCTTAGTTTCGGGACCCTTGAACACCGGGGAGCTGTTTTTT.

This rearrangement joins TRBV10-3 to TRBJ1-2; TRBD1 agrees at 9 bases. The CDR3 is 14 residues long. CDR1 and CDR2 from the germline V gene are ENHRY and SYGVKD. V was clipped by 4 bases and J by 8 bases; unmatched bases: 8. The DNA of the CDR3 is TGTGCCATCAGTGGGGCCGGGACAGGGAGAGGCTACACCTTC. It encodes CAISGAGTGRGYTF.

This chain uses TRBV11-2 with TRBJ2-6; possibly TRBD2 for D (5 bases). Germline CDR1 reads SGHAT; CDR2 reads FQNNGV. The V end lost 5 bases, the J end lost 0 bases, and 14 bases lay between the germline ends. The CDR3 sequence is 17 residues long. In nucleotides, the CDR3 is TGTGCCAGCAGCCAAGTTCGGGATAACTCTGGGGCCAACGTCCTGACTTTC. This encodes CASSQVRDNSGANVLTF.

This chain connects TRBV5-1 to TRBJ2-5; D unresolved. V was cut by 4 bases and J by 2 bases, with 15 bases left in between. CDR1 SGHRS and CDR2 YFSETQ come from the germline V gene. The CDR3 length is 15 residues. The CDR3 nucleotides read TGCGCCAGCAGCCCGGTGCGGAGTCGGCAAGAGACCCAGTACTTC. Residues: CASSPVRSRQETQYF.

This clonotype was counted only a few times. The chain employs TRBV5-1 and TRBJ2-1, with D maybe TRBD2 (6 bases). This CDR3 has 14 amino acids. V lost 0 bases, J lost 7 bases, and 11 bases lay in between. Germline V lookup: CDR1 SGHRS, CDR2 YFSETQ. DNA of the CDR3: TGCGCCAGCAGCTTGGTTGGGGAGGCGAATGAGCAGTTCTTC. It encodes CASSLVGEANEQFF.

This clonotype has at least ten counts. This rearrangement joins TRBV7-9 to TRBJ1-4; unclear D gene. Per germline, CDR1 SEHNR and CDR2 FQNEAQ (reference sequence). The CDR3 is 14 amino acids. The germline V and J ends were trimmed by 3 bases and 4 bases, with 9 bases remaining between them. The CDR3 DNA follows: TGTGCCAGCAGCTTTGGTGGGAATAATGAAAAACTGTTTTTT. Its protein is CASSFGGNNEKLFF.

The chain joins TRBV6-5 to TRBJ1-2; a possible D gene is TRBD1 (5 bases). The germline gives CDR1 MNHEY, CDR2 SVGAGI. This CDR3 is built from 13 residues. Trimming took 3 bases from V and 6 from J, leaving 11 bases between them. The CDR3 spells CASSYLGRDGYTF. The CDR3 DNA reads TGTGCCAGCAGTTATTTGGGCAGGGATGGCTACACCTTC.

This clonotype was counted at least ten times. This sequence joins TRBV6-2 or TRBV6-3 and TRBJ2-7; no firm D call. The CDR3 contains 15 residues. CDR1 and CDR2 from the germline V gene are MNHEY and SVGEGT. Trimming left V 1 base short and J 0 bases short, with 10 bases between. The CDR3 DNA follows: TGTGCCAGCAGTTACTTGGAGTTCACCTCCTACGAGCAGTACTTC. Its translation is CASSYLEFTSYEQYF.

The chain couples TRBV7-9 to TRBJ2-3; D possibly corresponds to TRBD1 (5 bases). The ends were cut back, 0 bases at V and 0 bases at J, with 10 bases in the middle. This CDR3 has 16 residues. Per the germline V gene, CDR1 is SEHNR and CDR2 is FQNEAQ (reference sequence). CDR3 residues: CASSLAGRLSTDTQYF. In nucleotides, the CDR3 is TGTGCCAGCAGCTTAGCGGGGCGGCTTAGCACAGATACGCAGTATTTT.

This clonotype was counted only a few times. The chain uses TRBV29-1 and TRBJ2-7; D ambiguous. The CDR3 loop spans 13 amino acids. The V gene's germline CDR1 is SQVTM and CDR2 ANQGSEA. The V gene lost 6 bases and the J gene lost 0 bases, with 12 bases spanning the gap. CDR3 sequence reads: CSVASRTSYEQYF. CDR3 in DNA: TGCAGCGTCGCCTCCCGGACCTCCTACGAGCAGTACTTC.

The chain is built from TRBV7-2 and TRBJ2-3; D gene ambiguous. Germline V gives CDR1 SGHTA, CDR2 FQGNSA. Trimming cost V 0 bases and J 5 bases, with 9 bases left between them. This CDR3 is built from 14 residues. CDR3 protein: CASSLARTIDTQYF. CDR3 in DNA: TGTGCCAGCAGCTTAGCGCGTACTATAGATACGCAGTATTTT.

The rearrangement uses TRBV6-2 or TRBV6-3 and TRBJ2-5, with D perhaps assigned TRBD1 or TRBD2 (5 bases each). The V gene's germline CDR1 is MNHEY and CDR2 SVGEGT. V was trimmed by 6 bases and J by 0 bases, leaving 14 bases between them. The CDR3 consists of 15 residues. The CDR3 nucleotides are TGTGCCAGCAGCCCAGGGACGGGATACCAAGAGACCCAGTACTTC. The encoded protein is CASSPGTGYQETQYF.

This clonotype has a single count. The V and J genes are TRBV12-3 or TRBV12-4 and TRBJ2-7; D remains unclear. V shed 4 bases and J shed 6 bases, with 10 bases lying between them. CDR3 size: 12 residues. This CDR3 reads CASSSLATEQYF. The DNA of the CDR3 is TGTGCCAGCAGTTCCCTCGCTACCGAGCAGTACTTC.

In the case of this clonotype: Germline is not matched at one junction end, which may reflect a read error. The genes are TRBV7-3 and TRBJ2-1; 9 nucleotides align to TRBD1. The CDR3 totals 15 residues. Germline V CDR1 and CDR2: SGHTA, FQGTGA. Here the CDR3 DNA reads TGTACCAGCAGCTTAACAGGGGGCCTAGACAATGAGCAGTTCTTC. This encodes CTSSLTGGLDNEQFF.

This clonotype was recorded once. The chain uses TRBV9 and TRBJ2-3; the D gene is possibly TRBD1 (6 bases). This CDR3 has 15 amino acids. Between the trimmed V and J ends, which lost 3 bases and 2 bases, there was a span of 13 bases. Germline CDR1 SGDLS, CDR2 YYNGEE. CDR3 coding DNA: TGTGCCAGCAGCGAACCGGGACACAACACAGATACGCAGTATTTT. Its translation: CASSEPGHNTDTQYF.

This chain links TRBV4-3 with TRBJ2-1; 14 bases agree with TRBD2. Trimming took 1 base from V and 4 from J; bases not matched to a gene: 3. The length of the CDR3 is 17 residues. From germline, CDR1 is LGHNA and CDR2 YSLEER. The chain's CDR3 is CASSQGLAGGIYNEQFF. Written as DNA, the CDR3 is TGCGCCAGCAGCCAAGGACTAGCGGGGGGGATTTACAATGAGCAGTTCTTC.